These 13 T cell receptor beta chains originate from one sample sequenced in a study of shared clonotypes between healthy human individuals (dated by TCRdb to the early 2020s). Library preparation used the immunoSEQ multiplex PCR assay. TCRdb stores this immuneACCESS table with in-frame sequences only. Part of the clones is absent; in the studies checked, under half of the shortfall reflects unresolved V genes, and no reason is known for the rest. In all, the sample holds about 680,000 clones, and around four fifths of those were seen once. The ten largest clones represent roughly 1.9% of the sample. The sequenced sample was memory CD4+ T cells sorted from blood. This sample's cell subset or site label indicates: CD45RA-negative fraction. These receptors were taken from a woman under 40 in good health.

The chain joins TRBV28 to TRBJ1-2; D perhaps matches TRBD1 (6 bases). Germline V gene data show CDR1 as MDHEN and CDR2 as SYDVKM. The germline V and J ends were trimmed by 6 bases and 5 bases, with 22 bases remaining between them. The CDR3 runs to 16 residues. The CDR3, as DNA: TGTGCCAGCAGCACCACCGGGGGCAGCCTTGCTTATGGCTACACCTTC. Protein sequence: CASSTTGGSLAYGYTF.

The chain recombines TRBV27 with TRBJ1-1; D call uncertain. The germline gives CDR1 MNHEY, CDR2 SMNVEV (reference sequence). CDR3 length equals 11 residues. Trimming left V 8 bases short and J 1 base short, with 5 bases between. The CDR3 loop is CASYQNTEAFF. The CDR3 region has the DNA TGTGCCAGCTATCAGAACACTGAAGCTTTCTTT.

The rearrangement uses TRBV5-1 and TRBJ1-1, with a tentative D call TRBD1 (5 bases). Trimming removed 3 bases from V and 4 bases from J, with 13 bases in between. Per the germline V gene, CDR1 is SGHRS and CDR2 is YFSETQ. The CDR3 contains 14 residues. The CDR3 spells CASSSRDHGTEAFF. CDR3 DNA sequence: TGCGCCAGCAGCTCCAGGGATCATGGCACTGAAGCTTTCTTT.

The V and J genes are TRBV28 and TRBJ1-2; D is possibly TRBD1 (5 bases). The CDR3 extends over 14 amino acids. V was trimmed by 3 bases and J by 7 bases, leaving 15 bases between them. The germline V gene has CDR1 MDHEN and CDR2 SYDVKM. Here the CDR3 reads CASSFQNTGSGYTF. The CDR3 DNA follows: TGTGCCAGCAGTTTCCAAAATACAGGCTCTGGCTACACCTTC.

The V gene is TRBV7-3, the J gene TRBJ1-1; D is undetermined. This CDR3 region has 14 residues. Between the trimmed V and J ends, which lost 6 bases and 3 bases, there was a span of 14 bases. Germline CDR1 is SGHTA and CDR2 is FQGTGA. DNA of the CDR3: TGTGCCAGCAGTCCGGGCGTCCTGGACACTGAAGCTTTCTTT. Translated: CASSPGVLDTEAFF.

The sample holds a few counts of this clone. The chain carries TRBV6-6 and TRBJ1-5, with 10 bases fitting TRBD1. With V trimmed by 5 bases and J by 4 bases, 5 bases remained unmatched. The CDR3 runs 15 residues. Germline V gene data show CDR1 as MNHNY and CDR2 as SVGAGI (reference sequence). CDR3 residues: CASSTRTGGNQPQHF. The CDR3 bases are TGTGCCAGCAGTACTCGGACAGGGGGTAATCAGCCCCAGCATTTT.

This clone has just one count. The chain is built from TRBV2 and TRBJ2-5; D not certain. The CDR3 covers 12 residues. Trimming pared 6 bases from V and 5 bases from J, leaving 10 bases between. Per germline, CDR1 SNHLY and CDR2 FYNNEI. The DNA of the CDR3 is TGTGCCAGCAGCGCCGCTGGGGAGACCCAGTACTTC. Protein sequence: CASSAAGETQYF.

This rearrangement joins TRBV2 to TRBJ1-1; 8 bases agree with TRBD1. J lost 5 bases, V lost 4 bases, and 6 bases had no gene match. CDR1 is SNHLY, CDR2 FYNNEI, per germline. This CDR3 comprises 14 residues. CDR3 nucleotides: TGTGCCAGCAGTGGACAGGGGATGATAACTGAAGCTTTCTTT. Translating it yields CASSGQGMITEAFF.

The chain has TRBV28 and TRBJ2-7; the match to TRBD2 covers 10 bases. The CDR3 is 15 amino acids. CDR1 MDHEN and CDR2 SYDVKM come from the germline V gene. Trimming removed 5 bases from V and 4 bases from J; junction bases left unmatched: 8. CDR3 in amino acids: CASSLRTSGLYEQYF. The CDR3 coding sequence is TGTGCCAGCAGTCTTCGGACTAGCGGACTATACGAGCAGTACTTC.

The chain employs TRBV5-6 and TRBJ2-7; D ambiguous. Germline V gives CDR1 SGHDT, CDR2 YYEEEE. The CDR3 is made up of 13 amino acids. V was pared by 4 bases and J by 9 bases, with 17 bases between. CDR3 in amino acids: CASSPVMESRQYF. CDR3 nucleotides: TGTGCCAGCAGCCCGGTTATGGAGAGCCGGCAGTACTTC.

The chain is built from TRBV4-1 and TRBJ2-1, with TRBD2 as a possible D gene (5 bases). The CDR3 contains 16 residues. Germline V gives CDR1 MGHRA, CDR2 YSYEKL. The germline V and J ends were trimmed by 1 base and 0 bases, with 10 bases remaining between them. The CDR3 is CASSQVWRSSYNEQFF. The CDR3 DNA follows: TGCGCCAGCAGCCAAGTGTGGAGGTCCTCCTACAATGAGCAGTTCTTC.

The J gene is TRBJ2-7, the V gene TRBV11-2, with 7 bases lining up with TRBD2. From germline, CDR1 is SGHAT and CDR2 FQNNGV. V dropped 0 bases and J dropped 3; count of bases not matched to a gene: 5. The CDR3 is made up of 15 amino acids. The CDR3 nucleotides read TGTGCCAGCAGCTTAGACCAGCGGGGAAACTACGAGCAGTACTTC. This translates into CASSLDQRGNYEQYF. The full variable domain, completed using reference TRBV11-2 and TRBJ2-7, is EAGVAQSPRYKIIEKRQSVAFWCNPISGHATLYWYQQILGQGPKLLIQFQNNGVVDDSQLPKDRFSAERLKGVDSTLKIQPAKLEDSAVYLCASSLDQRGNYEQYFGPGTRLTVT.

The genes are TRBV4-1 and TRBJ1-2; tentatively, D is TRBD1 (5 bases). The germline gives CDR1 MGHRA, CDR2 YSYEKL. V was shortened by 1 base and J by 2 bases, with 14 bases between the two germline ends. The CDR3 sequence is 16 residues long. This CDR3 is CASSQGTPTGNYGYTF. Here the CDR3 DNA reads TGCGCCAGCAGCCAAGGCACCCCTACAGGCAACTATGGCTACACCTTC.